The next 20 T cell receptor beta chains were all read from a single sample in a study of sequential checkpoint blockade in melanoma. Sequenced by immunoSEQ multiplex PCR; TCRdb stores in-frame clones only, minus some. The table shows more than 3,000 clones, with 23% occurring only once. Treatment defined: randomized to nivolumab then ipilimumab (arm A) or the reverse (arm B). The sample in question was tumor tissue (inferred from file names), obtained from a patient given nivolumab and ipilimumab in sequence. The origin of the receptors is a human donor with melanoma.

V is TRBV19 and J is TRBJ1-6, with a weak D call TRBD1 (6 bases). The CDR3 covers 16 residues. V was trimmed by 4 bases and J by 9 bases, leaving 19 bases between them. Germline-derived CDR1 and CDR2 are LNHDA and SQIVND (reference sequence). The CDR3 here is CASSRKTGTGTSPLHF. In nucleotides, the CDR3 is TGTGCCAGTAGTAGAAAGACAGGTACTGGGACTTCACCCCTCCACTTT.

This clone counts as medium-sized. V is TRBV6-8 and J is TRBJ1-3; 8 nucleotides align to TRBD1. J gave up 2 bases and V 5 bases, and 5 bases lay outside the gene matches. This CDR3 is built from 15 residues. Germline V lookup: CDR1 MNHGY, CDR2 SAAAGT. CDR3 sequence (DNA): TGTGCCAGCAGTGCAGGACAGGGAACTGGAAACACCATATATTTT. As protein: CASSAGQGTGNTIYF.

The chain recombines TRBV19 with TRBJ2-7; a weak D match, TRBD1 (5 bases). Germline lookup yields CDR1 LNHDA and CDR2 SQIVND (reference sequence). The germline V and J ends were trimmed by 3 bases and 2 bases, with 14 bases remaining between them. The CDR3 sequence is 15 residues long. CDR3 nucleotide sequence: TGTGCCAGTAGTATCGCGAGCACAGGCACCTACGAGCAGTACTTC. It translates to CASSIASTGTYEQYF.

CDR3 protein: CASTLATGYNEQFF. CDR3 sequence (DNA): TGCGCCAGCACTCTAGCGACAGGGTACAATGAGCAGTTCTTC. The chain carries TRBV5-1 and TRBJ2-1; tentative D call: TRBD1 (7 bases). Germline V gene data show CDR1 as SGHRS and CDR2 as YFSETQ. Trimming took off 6 bases at V and 4 bases at J, with 14 bases between the two ends. The length of the CDR3 is 14 residues.

A few counts support this clone. V and J are TRBV11-3 and TRBJ2-7, with 9 bases lining up with TRBD2. Germline-derived CDR1 and CDR2 are SGHNT and YENEEA. The CDR3 spans 15 residues. Trimming at V came to 5 bases and at J to 6 bases, leaving 11 bases not matched to a gene. CDR3 residues: CASSPSGTTTPEQYF. The CDR3 bases are TGTGCCAGCAGCCCTAGCGGGACGACCACCCCCGAGCAGTACTTC.

The V and J genes are TRBV11-3 and TRBJ2-1; 8 bases line up with TRBD1. V gave up 2 bases and J gave up 2 bases; unmatched junction bases: 2. Germline CDR1 and CDR2: SGHNT and YENEEA. The CDR3 loop spans 15 amino acids. The CDR3 region is CASSLQQGAYNEQFF. The CDR3 region has the DNA TGTGCCAGCAGCTTACAACAGGGGGCCTACAATGAGCAGTTCTTC.

By share, this clone ranks as medium-sized (0.01 to 0.1%). The chain has TRBV11-3 and TRBJ1-4; D is possibly TRBD1 (6 bases). The CDR3 extends over 14 amino acids. Germline V lookup: CDR1 SGHNT, CDR2 YENEEA. The V end was cut by 1 base, the J end by 7 bases, with 10 bases between. CDR3 DNA sequence: TGTGCCAGCAGCTTAGGCGGACAGACTGAAAAACTGTTTTTT. Residues: CASSLGGQTEKLFF.

In this sample, this clone turned up a few times. This sequence joins TRBV6-8 and TRBJ2-2; a possible D gene is TRBD1 (6 bases). The ends were cut back, 6 bases at V and 3 bases at J, with 14 bases in the middle. The CDR3 extends over 15 amino acids. Looked up from germline, CDR1 is MNHGY and CDR2 is SAAAGT. CDR3 region: CASRSGQMDTGELFF. DNA of the CDR3: TGTGCCAGCAGATCTGGACAGATGGACACCGGGGAGCTGTTTTTT.

This clone was seen ten or more times. The chain couples TRBV11-3 to TRBJ2-2; TRBD1 might be the D (6 bases). From germline, CDR1 is SGHNT and CDR2 YENEEA. V dropped 5 bases and J dropped 3 bases, with 16 bases sitting between them. The CDR3 loop spans 16 amino acids. The CDR3 reads CASSPKPAGDTGELFF. For the CDR3, the DNA is TGTGCCAGCAGCCCAAAACCCGCAGGGGACACCGGGGAGCTGTTTTTT.

The chain uses TRBV5-1 and TRBJ1-1; TRBD1 might be the D (6 bases). The germline V and J ends were trimmed by 3 bases and 0 bases, with 9 bases remaining between them. The germline V gene encodes CDR1 SGHRS and CDR2 YFSETQ. This CDR3 region has 14 residues. CDR3: CASSSGQMNTEAFF. DNA for the CDR3: TGCGCCAGCAGCTCCGGACAGATGAACACTGAAGCTTTCTTT.

This clone has just a few counts. The chain uses TRBV30 and TRBJ1-1; tentative D call: TRBD1 (5 bases). Germline V gene data show CDR1 as GTSNPN and CDR2 as SVGIG (reference sequence). The length of the CDR3 is 13 residues. V was shortened by 4 bases and J by 1 base, with 10 bases between the two germline ends. CDR3 coding DNA: TGTGCCTGGATAAGGGGTGGGAACACTGAAGCTTTCTTT. It translates to CAWIRGGNTEAFF.

The chain couples TRBV14 to TRBJ2-2; D is unresolved. V lost 1 base and J lost 7, with 7 bases in between. The germline V gene has CDR1 SGHDN and CDR2 FVKESK. The CDR3 length is 13 residues. CDR3 loop: CASSQVWVGELFF. CDR3 nucleotide sequence: TGTGCCAGCAGCCAAGTCTGGGTCGGGGAGCTGTTTTTT.

The chain employs TRBV29-1 and TRBJ2-3; 14 nucleotides align to TRBD2. There are 15 residues in the CDR3. Germline-derived CDR1 and CDR2 are SQVTM and ANQGSEA. Germline trimming cut 3 bases from V and 6 bases from J; bases unmatched to any gene: 5. The CDR3 here is CSVDGLAGGMDTQYF. Here the CDR3 DNA reads TGCAGCGTTGACGGACTAGCGGGGGGCATGGATACGCAGTATTTT.

This clone appeared a few times. The chain couples TRBV6-8 to TRBJ1-2; TRBD1 agrees at 7 bases. Unmatched junction bases numbered 5, after V lost 6 bases and J lost 4 bases. This CDR3 is 13 amino acids long. Germline V gene sequence: CDR1 MNHGY, CDR2 SAAAGT. The CDR3 is CASRKQGTYGYTF. CDR3 coding DNA: TGTGCCAGCAGGAAACAGGGGACCTATGGCTACACCTTC.

This clone was counted between two and nine times. This chain uses TRBV25-1 with TRBJ1-4, with 8 bases that match TRBD1. This CDR3 spans 15 amino acids. The germline V gene has CDR1 MGHDK and CDR2 SYGVNS. V was clipped by 3 bases and J by 7 bases; unmatched bases: 7. The DNA of the CDR3 is TGTGCCAGCAGTGATTGGACAGGGCAACGTGAAAAACTGTTTTTT. It yields the protein CASSDWTGQREKLFF.

Sample share makes this clone medium-sized. J is TRBJ2-1 and V is TRBV11-3; D possibly corresponds to TRBD1 (6 bases). Trimming removed 3 bases at V and 9 bases at J, with 18 bases between. CDR3 length equals 15 residues. The germline gives CDR1 SGHNT, CDR2 YENEEA. CDR3 sequence (DNA): TGTGCCAGCAGCTTCCTTCAGGGGCCCCAGGGTGAGCAGTTCTTC. Translation gives CASSFLQGPQGEQFF.

This clone was observed a handful of times. The chain employs TRBV6-7 and TRBJ1-3; D remains ambiguous. TRBV6-7 is classed as an ORF, of uncertain function. V was shortened by 6 bases and J by 4 bases, with 4 bases between the two germline ends. This CDR3 comprises 11 residues. The CDR3 spells CASSFGNTIYF. The CDR3 DNA sequence: TGTGCCAGCAGCTTCGGAAACACCATATATTTT.

This clone has a handful of counts. The V call is TRBV6-8, the J call TRBJ2-3; 9 nucleotides align to TRBD2. CDR1 MNHGY and CDR2 SAAAGT come from the germline V gene. The V and J ends lost 4 bases and 1 base, in that order; junction bases with no gene match: 6. CDR3 size: 16 residues. CDR3 sequence: CASSSVSGSGTDTQYF. CDR3 sequence (DNA): TGTGCCAGCAGTTCTGTTAGCGGGAGCGGCACAGATACGCAGTATTTT.

This clone showed up just once. The chain combines TRBV25-1 with TRBJ2-1; D may be TRBD1 or TRBD2 (5 bases each). The CDR3 is made up of 14 amino acids. Germline lookup yields CDR1 MGHDK and CDR2 SYGVNS. Trimming left V 4 bases short and J 6 bases short, with 13 bases between. DNA for the CDR3: TGTGCCAGCAGTGGCGCAGGGAGACGCAATGAGCAGTTCTTC. Translating gives CASSGAGRRNEQFF.

V and J are TRBV6-8 and TRBJ2-1; 12 bases agree with TRBD2. The CDR3 runs to 16 residues. Germline V gives CDR1 MNHGY, CDR2 SAAAGT. The V and J ends lost 6 bases and 5 bases, in that order; junction bases with no gene match: 8. DNA for the CDR3: TGTGCCAGCAGGTCCCTTACTAGCGGGGGGCACAATGAGCAGTTCTTC. Encoded protein: CASRSLTSGGHNEQFF.